The present T cell receptor (beta chain) was sequenced within a study of identical twins. Broader study findings: With abundant cord blood beta clonotypes, insertions were fewer; memory repertoires showed no such pattern.

Remarks on this clonotype: Its target is unknown.

Template switching introduced a universal primer site, and the cDNA bore unique molecular identifiers. Each CDR3 protein is one row after TCRdb ran MiXCR on the 5' RACE reads. The repertoire has about 530,000 distinct CDR3 sequences, more than 20% of them found once; the top ten carry approximately 0.5%. The ends were cut back, 7 bases at V and 7 bases at J, with 13 bases in the middle. Germline V gene lookup returns CDR1 MGHDK and CDR2 SYGVNS. The CDR3 sequence is 13 residues long. These data are also associated with another study on yellow fever vaccine responses in identical twins.

The TCR sequence derives from a woman younger than 35 in good health. The sample taken for sequencing was CD4+ T cells sorted from blood. The chain joins TRBV25-1 to TRBJ2-2, with D unresolved. The CDR3 here is CASMLYAGGELFF. For the CDR3, the DNA is TGTGCCAGCATGCTGTATGCTGGCGGGGAGCTGTTTTTT.